The subject of this entry is one T cell receptor beta chain. Its antigen is undetermined. In the study's own analysis: Filtering differed since immunoSEQ provided only junctions, with no quality scores. Repertoires were generated with immunoSEQ multiplex PCR, while TCRdb's copy carries only in-frame clones and drops some. The V and J calls and clone size are taken from that table; D and trimming were inferred from the DNA. Among under 2,000,000 clones listed, around 96% were seen once. This CDR3 is built from 18 residues. The germline V gene encodes CDR1 MGHRA and CDR2 YSYEKL. The trim removed 5 bases at V and 0 bases at J, leaving 5 bases unmatched. CD45RO-negative CD8 cells positively selected for CCR7 made up the naive population, which excluded terminally differentiated effector memory CD45RA+ cells. The donor cohort consisted entirely of Caucasian adults residing in Nashville, Tennessee. The data are from a study of shared clonotypes between healthy human individuals. The overall study: CD8 memory received one plate per donor, CD8 naive two, CD4 memory three and CD4 naive three.

Study findings and constraints: It was the non-shared clonotypes that had lower generation probabilities than clonotypes shared by all four donors.

This rearrangement joins TRBV4-1 to TRBJ2-6, with TRBD2 matching 12 bases. The clonotype comes from a man aged 18 to 29 in good health. The sample comprised naive CD8+ T cells sorted from blood. The CDR3 is CASSEGLAGSSGANVLTF. The CDR3 DNA reads as TGCGCCAGCAGCGAAGGACTAGCGGGATCCTCTGGGGCCAACGTCCTGACTTTC.